The 24 T cell receptor beta chains below all came from one sample that was sequenced in a study of post-analysis software for immune sequencing data. Study-level findings and limits: Patients used roughly five TRBV segments, including TRBV5-6, TRBV5-1 and TRBV20-1, more often than controls.

Unique-molecular-identifier-tagged TCR beta cDNA libraries were used. TCRdb fed the PCR reads into MiXCR, producing one record per CDR3 protein. The sample holds almost 700,000 distinct CDR3 sequences, more than 50% seen once. What these receptors recognize is not known. The sequencing sample was made of blood. The receptors shown here come from a girl aged 2 to 10 with multiple sclerosis.

The V gene is TRBV11-2, the J gene TRBJ2-3, with a weak D call TRBD2 (5 bases). The germline V and J ends were trimmed by 4 bases and 1 base, with 21 bases remaining between them. The CDR3 is made up of 18 amino acids. Germline loops: CDR1 SGHAT, CDR2 FQNNGV. The CDR3: CASSSNGMVALGTDTQYF. The CDR3 DNA is TGTGCCAGCAGCTCCAACGGGATGGTAGCGCTGGGCACAGATACGCAGTATTTT.

CDR3 DNA: TGCGCCAGCAGCCAAGGACAGGTCGATGAGACCCAGTACTTC. This sequence encodes CASSQGQVDETQYF. V and J are TRBV4-1 and TRBJ2-5; D might be TRBD1 (6 bases). CDR3 length: 14 amino acids. Trimming left V 1 base short and J 5 bases short, with 11 bases between. Germline V CDR1 and CDR2: MGHRA, YSYEKL.

This clonotype appeared once. V usage is TRBV27 and J usage is TRBJ1-4; D gene unclear. The CDR3 totals 14 residues. Germline V lookup: CDR1 MNHEY, CDR2 SMNVEV (reference sequence). Between the trimmed V and J ends, which lost 3 bases and 7 bases, there was a span of 12 bases. The DNA for the CDR3 is TGTGCCAGCAGTTTCCGGGTCGGACGTGAAAAACTGTTTTTT. This sequence encodes CASSFRVGREKLFF.

This clonotype has just a few counts. This sequence joins TRBV29-1 and TRBJ2-5, with a tentative D call TRBD1 (5 bases). This CDR3 has 13 amino acids. From germline, CDR1 is SQVTM and CDR2 ANQGSEA. Deletions cut 6 bases from V and 5 bases from J, with 16 bases between. The CDR3 reads CSVESQGPETQYF. The CDR3 DNA is TGCAGCGTCGAGTCCCAGGGTCCGGAGACCCAGTACTTC.

The chain carries TRBV6-1 and TRBJ1-2, with D perhaps TRBD1 (5 bases). The CDR3 length is 17 residues. V was clipped by 2 bases and J by 8 bases, with 24 bases between them. Germline lookup yields CDR1 MNHNS and CDR2 SASEGT. In DNA form, the CDR3 reads TGTGCCAGCAGTGAATTTTCCGGGATAGGGGCAGTTTACGGCTACACCTTC. Translated: CASSEFSGIGAVYGYTF.

This clonotype has a handful of counts. CDR3 region: CSARGTGRNQPQHF. CDR3 nucleotide sequence: TGCAGTGCTAGGGGAACTGGACGCAATCAGCCCCAGCATTTT. The chain links TRBV20-1 to TRBJ1-5; D is unresolved. Trimming shortened V by 3 bases and J by 2 bases, and 11 bases separated the two germline ends. The CDR3 has 14 residues. Germline V gives CDR1 DFQATT, CDR2 SNEGSKA (reference sequence).

The chain links TRBV2 to TRBJ1-1; no definite D call. CDR1 SNHLY and CDR2 FYNNEI come from the germline V gene. The CDR3 contains 13 residues. V lost 5 bases to trimming and J lost 7 bases, with 14 bases between them. The CDR3 reads CASSPRFDGEAFF. The CDR3 nucleotides read TGTGCCAGCAGTCCCCGGTTTGACGGTGAAGCTTTCTTT.

V and J are TRBV7-2 and TRBJ2-3; possibly TRBD1 or TRBD2 for D (5 bases each). The germline gives CDR1 SGHTA, CDR2 FQGNSA. The CDR3 runs to 14 residues. Between the trimmed V and J ends, which lost 1 base and 8 bases, there was a span of 13 bases. The CDR3, as DNA: TGTGCCAGCAGCTTAGAAATCGGGACCTCTACGCAGTATTTT. Translated, it gives CASSLEIGTSTQYF. Variable domain in full (rest from reference TRBV7-2 and TRBJ2-3): GAGVSQSPSNKVTEKGKDVELRCDPISGHTALYWYRQSLGQGLEFLIYFQGNSAPDKSGLPSDRFSAERTGGSVSTLTIQRTQQEDSAVYLCASSLEIGTSTQYFGPGTRLTVL.

V gene TRBV12-3 or TRBV12-4 combines with J gene TRBJ2-3; D is tentatively TRBD1 or TRBD2 (5 bases each). V lost 1 base and J 6 bases, leaving 11 bases between the germline ends. The CDR3 spans 14 residues. This chain's CDR3 is CASSLGREKDTQYF. CDR3 sequence (DNA): TGTGCCAGCAGTTTAGGCAGGGAGAAGGATACGCAGTATTTT.

This clonotype showed up just once. The genes are TRBV12-3 or TRBV12-4 and TRBJ1-1; tentative D call: TRBD1 (5 bases). The V gene lost 5 bases and the J gene lost 3 bases, with 13 bases spanning the gap. The CDR3 runs to 14 residues. CDR3 sequence reads: CASSPRQTDTEAFF. CDR3 nucleotide sequence: TGTGCCAGCAGTCCCCGACAGACTGACACTGAAGCTTTCTTT.

Concerning this clonotype itself: At one boundary the junction diverges from the germline segment, which might be a read error. The CDR3 loop reads CASSLPRLAGEADTRYF. CDR3 bases: TGCGCCAGCAGCCTCCCCCGACTAGCGGGAGAAGCAGATACGCGGTATTTT. The V and J genes are TRBV5-1 and TRBJ2-3; the match to TRBD2 covers 12 bases. The CDR3 sequence is 17 residues long. Germline-derived CDR1 and CDR2 are SGHRS and YFSETQ. The complete variable domain, with remaining parts taken from reference TRBV5-1 and TRBJ2-3, reads KAGVTQTPRYLIKTRGQQVTLSCSPISGHRSVSWYQQTPGQGLQFLFEYFSETQRNKGNFPGRFSGRQFSNSRSEMNVSTLELGDSALYLCASSLPRLAGEADTRYFGPGTRLTVL.

This chain joins TRBV2 and TRBJ2-7; TRBD1 agrees at 11 bases. The better agreement between TRBJ2-5 and the DNA end casts doubt on the J call. The CDR3 runs to 14 residues. Per the germline V gene, CDR1 is SNHLY and CDR2 is FYNNEI. Here the CDR3 reads CAGKRTGGRETQYF. CDR3 in DNA: TGTGCCGGAAAAAGGACAGGGGGCCGGGAGACCCAGTACTTC.

In this sample, this clonotype turned up a few times. This rearrangement joins TRBV6-6 to TRBJ1-2; D might be TRBD1 (6 bases). The CDR3 loop spans 13 amino acids. Germline V lookup: CDR1 MNHNY, CDR2 SVGAGI (reference sequence). Trimming took 5 bases from V and 6 from J, leaving 13 bases between them. The CDR3 loop is CASSHYRDDGYTF. CDR3 sequence (DNA): TGTGCCAGCAGTCACTACAGGGACGATGGCTACACCTTC.

The J gene is TRBJ2-6, the V gene TRBV29-1; D unclear. Germline lookup yields CDR1 SQVTM and CDR2 ANQGSEA. The CDR3 is 12 amino acids. Trimming took 4 bases from V and 1 from J, leaving 2 bases between them. The DNA of the CDR3 is TGCAGCGTTGGGTCTGGGGCCAACGTCCTGACTTTC. Translation gives CSVGSGANVLTF.

On this clonotype itself: At one boundary the junction diverges from the germline segment, which might be a read error. This CDR3 reads CAGSPGQTNYGYTF. Written as DNA, the CDR3 is TGTGCCGGCAGCCCGGGACAGACTAACTATGGCTACACCTTC. This chain connects TRBV7-9 to TRBJ1-2; TRBD1 matches at 7 bases. The length of the CDR3 is 14 residues. The germline V gene encodes CDR1 SEHNR and CDR2 FQNEAQ (reference sequence).

The chain has TRBV7-2 and TRBJ2-5; D is ambiguous. CDR1 and CDR2 from the germline V gene are SGHTA and FQGNSA. CDR3 length: 14 residues. V lost 2 bases and J lost 4, with 11 bases in between. DNA of the CDR3: TGTGCCAGCAGCTTATACTCCAACCTAGAGACCCAGTACTTC. Translated: CASSLYSNLETQYF.

The gene calls are TRBV7-3 and TRBJ1-6, with a tentative D call TRBD1 (5 bases). This CDR3 is 14 amino acids long. Trimming stripped 5 bases from V and 3 bases from J, with 8 bases between. Germline V CDR1 and CDR2: SGHTA, FQGTGA. The CDR3 spells CASSRDSYNSPLHF. Here the CDR3 DNA reads TGTGCCAGCAGCCGCGACAGCTATAATTCACCCCTCCACTTT.

This clonotype was seen a few times. DNA of the CDR3: TGTGCCAGCAGTTCCGGGACAGGGTCCTACGAGCAGTACTTC. Translating gives CASSSGTGSYEQYF. The V gene is TRBV12-3 or TRBV12-4, the J gene TRBJ2-7, with 9 bases fitting TRBD1. Losses at the gene ends were 4 bases for V and 1 base for J; bases not matched to a gene: 2. The CDR3 totals 14 residues.

This clonotype was seen a handful of times. The chain is built from TRBV6-5 and TRBJ2-3; TRBD1 agrees at 7 bases. J gave up 2 bases and V 2 bases, and 10 bases lay outside the gene matches. This CDR3 comprises 17 residues. CDR1 and CDR2 from the germline V gene are MNHEY and SVGAGI. The CDR3 DNA reads as TGTGCCAGCAGTTACGGGACCGGGACAGACTACACAGATACGCAGTATTTT. This translates into CASSYGTGTDYTDTQYF.

There are a few counts of this clonotype. The chain recombines TRBV29-1 with TRBJ2-1; 9 nucleotides line up with TRBD2. Germline V gene lookup returns CDR1 SQVTM and CDR2 ANQGSEA. This CDR3 region has 16 residues. V lost 3 bases and J lost 4; bases outside the gene matches: 10. The CDR3: CSVEYPLAGGYNEQFF. In DNA, the CDR3 is TGCAGCGTTGAGTACCCCCTGGCGGGAGGGTACAATGAGCAGTTCTTC.

In this sample, this clonotype turned up a few times. This chain links TRBV7-3 with TRBJ2-3, with D perhaps TRBD2 (7 bases). Germline V gene lookup returns CDR1 SGHTA and CDR2 FQGTGA. This CDR3 is built from 15 residues. V was trimmed by 2 bases and J by 3 bases, leaving 12 bases between them. CDR3 bases: TGTGCCAGCAGCTTAGGGGGGGCCAGAACAGATACGCAGTATTTT. Encoded protein: CASSLGGARTDTQYF. Full variable domain (outside the CDR3, taken from reference TRBV7-3 and TRBJ2-3): GAGVSQTPSNKVTEKGKYVELRCDPISGHTALYWYRQSLGQGPEFLIYFQGTGAADDSGLPNDRFFAVRPEGSVSTLKIQRTERGDSAVYLCASSLGGARTDTQYFGPGTRLTVL.

The gene calls are TRBV29-1 and TRBJ1-2; D may be TRBD1 (6 bases). The CDR3 spans 14 residues. Trimming pared 6 bases from V and 2 bases from J, leaving 16 bases between. Germline values: CDR1 SQVTM, CDR2 ANQGSEA. The CDR3 region is CSVRPRGANYGYTF. The CDR3 DNA reads as TGCAGCGTGAGGCCCAGGGGAGCGAACTATGGCTACACCTTC.

V usage is TRBV12-3 or TRBV12-4 and J usage is TRBJ2-3; 7 bases map to TRBD2. The CDR3 covers 15 residues. The V segment lost 3 bases and the J segment 0 bases; nucleotides outside the gene matches: 3. This CDR3 is CASSFGSGSTDTQYF. CDR3 DNA sequence: TGTGCCAGCAGTTTTGGTAGCGGGAGCACAGATACGCAGTATTTT.

The chain has TRBV7-3 and TRBJ2-5; D perhaps matches TRBD2 (5 bases). The CDR3 consists of 13 residues. The V gene's germline CDR1 is SGHTA and CDR2 FQGTGA. Trimming took off 3 bases at V and 5 bases at J, with 10 bases between the two ends. The CDR3 here is CASSLNRGETQYF. The CDR3 DNA sequence: TGTGCCAGCAGCTTGAATCGCGGGGAGACCCAGTACTTC. Full variable domain (remainder filled in from reference TRBV7-3 and TRBJ2-5): GAGVSQTPSNKVTEKGKYVELRCDPISGHTALYWYRQSLGQGPEFLIYFQGTGAADDSGLPNDRFFAVRPEGSVSTLKIQRTERGDSAVYLCASSLNRGETQYFGPGTRLLVL.